This record covers a single T cell receptor beta chain. The antigen remains unidentified. Thymus tissue for the work was resected from patients undergoing corrective heart surgery. The data derive from a study of human thymus T cells. Using immunoSEQ multiplex PCR, the repertoire was profiled, and TCRdb retains in-frame clones only, with some absent. The sample has 70,000 to 75,000 clones; around 95% are singletons. Notes on the study in general: Related studies found that unrelated individuals share highly overlapping thymic repertoires.

V lost 5 bases and J lost 2, with 18 bases in between. Germline CDR1 reads MDHEN; CDR2 reads SYDVKM. The CDR3 is 16 residues long. Sequencing input: thymus tissue. The sequence derives from a girl under three years old with a congenital heart defect but otherwise immunologically healthy. V usage is TRBV28 and J usage is TRBJ2-5; D not resolved. The CDR3 coding sequence is TGTGCCAGCAGTCGGAAACCCCCCGGGCTTCAAGAGACCCAGTACTTC. Translation: CASSRKPPGLQETQYF.